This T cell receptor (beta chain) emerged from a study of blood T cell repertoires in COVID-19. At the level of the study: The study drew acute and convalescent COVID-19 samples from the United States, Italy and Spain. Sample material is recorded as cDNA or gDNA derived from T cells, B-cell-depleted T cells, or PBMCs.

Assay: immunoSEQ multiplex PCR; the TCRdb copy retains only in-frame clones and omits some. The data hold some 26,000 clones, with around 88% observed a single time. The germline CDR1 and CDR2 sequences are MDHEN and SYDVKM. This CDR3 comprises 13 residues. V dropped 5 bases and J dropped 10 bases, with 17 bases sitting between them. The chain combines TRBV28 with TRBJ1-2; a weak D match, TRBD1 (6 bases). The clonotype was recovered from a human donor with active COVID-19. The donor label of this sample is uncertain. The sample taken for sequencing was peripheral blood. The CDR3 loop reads CASSQQGRKSYTF. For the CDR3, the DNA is TGTGCCAGCAGTCAACAGGGACGAAAATCCTACACCTTC.